Described below is a single T cell receptor beta chain sequence and its context. Its cognate antigen is unknown. Clones were sequenced by immunoSEQ multiplex PCR, and TCRdb holds only the in-frame ones, with some missing. The repertoire holds 100,000 or so clones, 88% seen once, with around 2% in the top ten. The data were taken from a study of T cell responses to AZD1222 COVID-19 vaccine. Germline CDR1 reads SEHNR; CDR2 reads FQNEAQ (reference sequence). Losses at the gene ends were 6 bases for V and 4 bases for J; bases not matched to a gene: 5. This CDR3 comprises 14 residues. Study results and limitations: Rises in breadth and depth of Spike-specific TCRs came after two AZD1222 doses.

This chain uses TRBV7-9 with TRBJ2-5, with 10 bases lining up with TRBD1. This sequence originates from an adult in good health. The sequencing here drew on peripheral blood, taken on day 0 of AZD1222 vaccination. CDR3 nucleotides: TGTGCCAGCAGTCCTGGGACAGGGGTAGAGACCCAGTACTTC. Encoded protein: CASSPGTGVETQYF.